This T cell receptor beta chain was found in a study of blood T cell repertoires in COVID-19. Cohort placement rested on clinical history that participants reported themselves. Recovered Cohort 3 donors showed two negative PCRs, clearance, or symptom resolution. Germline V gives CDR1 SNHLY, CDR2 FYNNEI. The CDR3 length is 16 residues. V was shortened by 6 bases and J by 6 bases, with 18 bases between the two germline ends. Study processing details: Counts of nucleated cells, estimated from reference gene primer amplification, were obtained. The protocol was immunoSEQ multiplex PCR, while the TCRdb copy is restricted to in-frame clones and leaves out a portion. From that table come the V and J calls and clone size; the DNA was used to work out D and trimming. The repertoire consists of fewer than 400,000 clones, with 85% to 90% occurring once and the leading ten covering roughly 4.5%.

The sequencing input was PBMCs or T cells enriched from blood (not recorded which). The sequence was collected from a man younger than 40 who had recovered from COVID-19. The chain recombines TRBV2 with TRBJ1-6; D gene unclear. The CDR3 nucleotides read TGTGCCAGCAGCGAAACGGAGCCCGGTGGTAATTCACCCCTCCACTTT. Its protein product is CASSETEPGGNSPLHF.